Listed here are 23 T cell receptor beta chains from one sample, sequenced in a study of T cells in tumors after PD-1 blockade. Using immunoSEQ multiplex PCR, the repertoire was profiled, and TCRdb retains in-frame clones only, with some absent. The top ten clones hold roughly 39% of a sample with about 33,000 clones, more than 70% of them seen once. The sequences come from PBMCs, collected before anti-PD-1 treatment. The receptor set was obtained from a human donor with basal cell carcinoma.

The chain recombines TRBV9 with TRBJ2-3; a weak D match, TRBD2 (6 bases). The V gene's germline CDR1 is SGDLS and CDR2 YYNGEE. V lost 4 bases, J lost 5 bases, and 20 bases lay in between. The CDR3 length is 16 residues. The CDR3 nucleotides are TGTGCCAGCAGCCCGACCCTTGCGGGGCCGGGAGATACGCAGTATTTT. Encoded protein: CASSPTLAGPGDTQYF.

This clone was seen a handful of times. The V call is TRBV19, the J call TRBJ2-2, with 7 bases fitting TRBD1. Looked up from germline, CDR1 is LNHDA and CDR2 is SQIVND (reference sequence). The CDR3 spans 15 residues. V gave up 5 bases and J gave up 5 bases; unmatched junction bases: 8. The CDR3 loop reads CASSGRDSPTGELFF. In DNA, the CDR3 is TGTGCCAGTAGTGGCAGGGACAGCCCTACCGGGGAGCTGTTTTTT. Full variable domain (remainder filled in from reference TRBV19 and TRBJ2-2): DGGITQSPKYLFRKEGQNVTLSCEQNLNHDAMYWYRQDPGQGLRLIYYSQIVNDFQKGDIAEGYSVSREKKESFPLTVTSAQKNPTAFYLCASSGRDSPTGELFFGEGSRLTVL.

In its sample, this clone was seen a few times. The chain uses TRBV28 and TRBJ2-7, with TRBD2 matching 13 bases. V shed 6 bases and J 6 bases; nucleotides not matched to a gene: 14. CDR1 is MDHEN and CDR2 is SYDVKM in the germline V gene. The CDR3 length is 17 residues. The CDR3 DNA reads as TGTGCCAGCAGCCGCCCCGGCACTAGCGGGAGGGCCGGCGAGCAGTACTTC. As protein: CASSRPGTSGRAGEQYF.

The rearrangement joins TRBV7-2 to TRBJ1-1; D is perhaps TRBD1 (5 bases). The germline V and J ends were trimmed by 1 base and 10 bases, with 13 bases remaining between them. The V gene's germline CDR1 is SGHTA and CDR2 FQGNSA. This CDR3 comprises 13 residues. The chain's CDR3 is CASSLGDERTAFF. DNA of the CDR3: TGTGCCAGCAGCTTAGGGGACGAGAGAACAGCTTTCTTT.

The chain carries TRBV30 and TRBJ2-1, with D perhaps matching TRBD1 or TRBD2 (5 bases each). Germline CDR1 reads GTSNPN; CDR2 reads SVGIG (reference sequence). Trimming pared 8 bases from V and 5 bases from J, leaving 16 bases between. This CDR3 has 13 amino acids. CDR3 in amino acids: CALGTLGNNEQFF. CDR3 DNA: TGTGCCCTAGGGACCTTAGGCAACAATGAGCAGTTCTTC.

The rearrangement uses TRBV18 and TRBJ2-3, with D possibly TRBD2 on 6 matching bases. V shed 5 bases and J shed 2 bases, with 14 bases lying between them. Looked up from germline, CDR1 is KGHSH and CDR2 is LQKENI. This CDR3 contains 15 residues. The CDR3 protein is CASSNRAGNTDTQYF. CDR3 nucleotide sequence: TGTGCCAGCTCAAATCGGGCGGGGAACACAGATACGCAGTATTTT.

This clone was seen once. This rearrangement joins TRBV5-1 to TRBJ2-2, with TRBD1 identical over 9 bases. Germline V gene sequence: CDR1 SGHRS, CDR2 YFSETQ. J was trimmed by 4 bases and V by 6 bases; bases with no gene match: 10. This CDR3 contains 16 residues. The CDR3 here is CASISTGTGPTGELFF. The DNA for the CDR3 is TGCGCCAGCATAAGTACAGGGACAGGGCCCACCGGGGAGCTGTTTTTT.

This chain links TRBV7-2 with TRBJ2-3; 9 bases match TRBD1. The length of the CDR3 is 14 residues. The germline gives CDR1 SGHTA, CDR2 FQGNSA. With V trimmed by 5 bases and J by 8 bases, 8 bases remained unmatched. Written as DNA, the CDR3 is TGTGCCAGCAGCCCCCGGACAGGGGAAGGTACGCAGTATTTT. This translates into CASSPRTGEGTQYF.

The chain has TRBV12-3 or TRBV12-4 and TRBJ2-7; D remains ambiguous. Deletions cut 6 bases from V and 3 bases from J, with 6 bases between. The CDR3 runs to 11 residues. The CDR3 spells CASSSFYEQYF. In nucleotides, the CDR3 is TGTGCCAGCAGCTCATTCTACGAGCAGTACTTC.

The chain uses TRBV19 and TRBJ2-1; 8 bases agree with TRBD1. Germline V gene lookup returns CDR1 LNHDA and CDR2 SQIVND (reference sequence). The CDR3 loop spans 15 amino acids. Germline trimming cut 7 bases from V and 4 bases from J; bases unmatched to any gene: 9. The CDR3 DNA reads TGTGCCAGTACGCGAGGACAGGGACGGTACAATGAGCAGTTCTTC. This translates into CASTRGQGRYNEQFF.

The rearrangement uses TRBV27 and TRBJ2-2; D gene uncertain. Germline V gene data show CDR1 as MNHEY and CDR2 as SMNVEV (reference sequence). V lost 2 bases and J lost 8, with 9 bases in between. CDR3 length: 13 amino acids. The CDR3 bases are TGTGCCAGCAGTTTAAGTTCCCTTGGGGAGCTGTTTTTT. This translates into CASSLSSLGELFF.

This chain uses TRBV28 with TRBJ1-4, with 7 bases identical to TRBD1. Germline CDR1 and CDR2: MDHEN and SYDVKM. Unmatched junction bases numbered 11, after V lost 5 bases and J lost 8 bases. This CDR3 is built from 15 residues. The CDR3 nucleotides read TGTGCCAGCAGTCCCTTCAGGGGGGTAGGGGAAAAACTGTTTTTT. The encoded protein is CASSPFRGVGEKLFF.

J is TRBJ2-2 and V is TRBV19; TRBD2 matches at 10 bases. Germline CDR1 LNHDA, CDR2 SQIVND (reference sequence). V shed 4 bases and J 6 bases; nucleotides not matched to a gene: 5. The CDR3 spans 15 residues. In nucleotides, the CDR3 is TGTGCCAGTAGTAAGGGACTAGCGAAGGCCGGGGAGCTGTTTTTT. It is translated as CASSKGLAKAGELFF.

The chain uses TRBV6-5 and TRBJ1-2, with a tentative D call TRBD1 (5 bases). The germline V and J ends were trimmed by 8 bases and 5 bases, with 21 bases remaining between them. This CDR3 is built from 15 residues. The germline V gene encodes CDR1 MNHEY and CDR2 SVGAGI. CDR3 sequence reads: CASRGGLQVSYGYTF. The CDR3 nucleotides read TGTGCCAGCCGGGGAGGCTTACAGGTGTCATATGGCTACACCTTC.

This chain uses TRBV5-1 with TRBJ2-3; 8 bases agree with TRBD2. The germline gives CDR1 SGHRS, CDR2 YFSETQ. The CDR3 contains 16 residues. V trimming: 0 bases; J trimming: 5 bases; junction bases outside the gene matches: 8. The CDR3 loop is CASSLDRRREVDTQYF. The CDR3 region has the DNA TGCGCCAGCAGCTTGGATAGAAGGCGGGAGGTAGATACGCAGTATTTT.

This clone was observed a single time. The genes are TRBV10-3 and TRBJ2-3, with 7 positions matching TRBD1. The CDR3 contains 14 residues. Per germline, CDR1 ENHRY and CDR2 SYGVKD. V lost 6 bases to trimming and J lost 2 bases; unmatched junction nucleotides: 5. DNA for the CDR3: TGTGCCATCAGCGCAGGACAGGACACAGATACGCAGTATTTT. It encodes CAISAGQDTDTQYF.

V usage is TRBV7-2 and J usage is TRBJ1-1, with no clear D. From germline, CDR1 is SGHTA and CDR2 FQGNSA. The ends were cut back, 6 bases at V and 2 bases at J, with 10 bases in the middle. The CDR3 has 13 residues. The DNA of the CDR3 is TGTGCCAGCAGTAGCGAGACTAACACTGAAGCTTTCTTT. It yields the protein CASSSETNTEAFF.

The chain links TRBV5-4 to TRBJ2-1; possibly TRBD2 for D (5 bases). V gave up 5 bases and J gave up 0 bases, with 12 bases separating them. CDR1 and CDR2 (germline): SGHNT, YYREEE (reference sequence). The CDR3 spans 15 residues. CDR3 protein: CASREGLPSYNEQFF. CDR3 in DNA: TGTGCCAGCAGGGAAGGACTGCCCTCCTACAATGAGCAGTTCTTC.

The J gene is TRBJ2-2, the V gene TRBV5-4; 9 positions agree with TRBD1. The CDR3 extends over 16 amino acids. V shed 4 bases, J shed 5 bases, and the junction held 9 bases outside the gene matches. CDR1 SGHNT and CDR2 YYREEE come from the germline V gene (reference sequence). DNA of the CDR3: TGTGCCAGCAGCATCCCGGGACAGGGTCGAACCGGGGAGCTGTTTTTT. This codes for CASSIPGQGRTGELFF.

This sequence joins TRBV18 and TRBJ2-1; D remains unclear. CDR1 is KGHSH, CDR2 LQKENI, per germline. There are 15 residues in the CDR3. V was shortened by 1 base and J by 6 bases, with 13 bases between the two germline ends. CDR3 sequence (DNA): TGTGCCAGCTCACCACTGGCAACCACCCCCAATGAGCAGTTCTTC. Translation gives CASSPLATTPNEQFF.

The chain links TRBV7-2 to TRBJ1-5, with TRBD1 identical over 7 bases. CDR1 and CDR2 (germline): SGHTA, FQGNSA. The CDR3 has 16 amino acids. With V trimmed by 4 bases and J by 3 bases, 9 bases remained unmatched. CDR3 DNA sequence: TGTGCCAGCAGCTCCCTAAGACAGGGCTACAATCAGCCCCAGCATTTT. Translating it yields CASSSLRQGYNQPQHF.

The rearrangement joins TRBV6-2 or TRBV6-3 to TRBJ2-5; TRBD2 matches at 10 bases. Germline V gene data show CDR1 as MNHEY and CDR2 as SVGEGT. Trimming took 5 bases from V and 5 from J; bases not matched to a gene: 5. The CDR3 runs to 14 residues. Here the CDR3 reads CASSPLSGRETQYF. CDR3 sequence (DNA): TGTGCCAGCAGTCCCCTTAGCGGGAGGGAGACCCAGTACTTC.

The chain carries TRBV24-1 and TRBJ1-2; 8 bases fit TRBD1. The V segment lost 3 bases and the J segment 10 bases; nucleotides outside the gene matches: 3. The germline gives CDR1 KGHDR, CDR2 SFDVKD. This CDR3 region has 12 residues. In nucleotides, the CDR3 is TGTGCCACCAGTGATCGGGACAGGATCTACACCTTC. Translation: CATSDRDRIYTF.